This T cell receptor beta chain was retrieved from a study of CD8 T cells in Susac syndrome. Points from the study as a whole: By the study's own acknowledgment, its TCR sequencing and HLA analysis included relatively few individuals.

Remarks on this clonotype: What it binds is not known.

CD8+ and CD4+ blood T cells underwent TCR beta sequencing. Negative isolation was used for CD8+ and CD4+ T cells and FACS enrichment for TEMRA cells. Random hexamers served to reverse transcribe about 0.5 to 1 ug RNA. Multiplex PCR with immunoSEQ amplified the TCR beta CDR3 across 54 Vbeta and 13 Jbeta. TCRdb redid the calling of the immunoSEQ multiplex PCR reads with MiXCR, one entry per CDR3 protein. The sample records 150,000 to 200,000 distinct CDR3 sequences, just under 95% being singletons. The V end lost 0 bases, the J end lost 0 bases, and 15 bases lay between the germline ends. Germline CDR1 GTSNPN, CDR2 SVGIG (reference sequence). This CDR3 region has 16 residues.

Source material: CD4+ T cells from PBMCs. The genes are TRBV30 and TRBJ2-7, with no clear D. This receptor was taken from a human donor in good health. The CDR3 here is CAWSVRIVPASYEQYF. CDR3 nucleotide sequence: TGTGCCTGGAGTGTACGAATCGTGCCAGCCTCCTACGAGCAGTACTTC.